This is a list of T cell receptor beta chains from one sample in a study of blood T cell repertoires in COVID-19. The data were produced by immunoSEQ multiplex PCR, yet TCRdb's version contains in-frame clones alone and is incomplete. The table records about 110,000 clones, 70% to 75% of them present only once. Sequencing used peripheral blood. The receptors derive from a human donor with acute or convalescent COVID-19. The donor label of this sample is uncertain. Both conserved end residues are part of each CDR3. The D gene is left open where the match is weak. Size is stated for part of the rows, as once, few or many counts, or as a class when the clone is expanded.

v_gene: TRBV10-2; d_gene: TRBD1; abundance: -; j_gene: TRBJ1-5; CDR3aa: CASSKTGGWPQHF; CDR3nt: TGCGCCAGCAGCAAGACAGGGGGTTGGCCCCAGCATTTT
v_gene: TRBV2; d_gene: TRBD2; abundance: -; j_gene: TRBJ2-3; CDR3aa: CASSESGASTDTQYF; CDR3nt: TGTGCCAGCAGTGAAAGCGGGGCTAGCACAGATACGCAGTATTTT
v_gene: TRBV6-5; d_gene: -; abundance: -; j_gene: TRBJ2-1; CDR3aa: CAIQRDTLAEQFF; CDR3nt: TGTGCCATCCAAAGGGACACTTTAGCCGAGCAGTTCTTC
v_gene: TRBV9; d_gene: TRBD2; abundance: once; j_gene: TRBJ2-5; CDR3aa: CASRRGVLAGEETQYF; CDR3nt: TGTGCCAGCAGGAGAGGGGTACTAGCGGGGGAGGAGACCCAGTACTTC
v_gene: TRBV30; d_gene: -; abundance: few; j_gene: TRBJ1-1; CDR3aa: CAWNGPNTEAFF; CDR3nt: TGTGCCTGGAATGGCCCGAACACTGAAGCTTTCTTT
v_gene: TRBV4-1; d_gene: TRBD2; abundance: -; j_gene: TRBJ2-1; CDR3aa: CASSQGLAGGRYNEQFF; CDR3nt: TGCGCCAGCAGCCAGGGACTAGCGGGGGGGCGATACAATGAGCAGTTCTTC
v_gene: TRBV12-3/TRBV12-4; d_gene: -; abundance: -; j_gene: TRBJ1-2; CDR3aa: CASSLYGYGYTF; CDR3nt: TGTGCCAGCAGTTTGTACGGGTATGGCTACACCTTC
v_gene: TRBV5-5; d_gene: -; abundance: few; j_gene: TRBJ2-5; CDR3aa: CASSPGIQETQYF; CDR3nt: TGTGCCAGCAGCCCCGGGATCCAAGAGACCCAGTACTTC
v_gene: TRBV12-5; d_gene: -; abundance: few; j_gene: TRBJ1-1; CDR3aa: CASGLVREVTSEAFF; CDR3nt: TGTGCTAGTGGTTTGGTAAGAGAGGTGACCTCTGAAGCTTTCTTT
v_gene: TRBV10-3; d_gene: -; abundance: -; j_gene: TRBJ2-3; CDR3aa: CAISFGRGADTQYF; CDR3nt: TGTGCCATCAGTTTTGGCAGGGGCGCAGATACGCAGTATTTT
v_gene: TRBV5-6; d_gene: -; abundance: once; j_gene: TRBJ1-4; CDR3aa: CASSLFVGNNEKLFF; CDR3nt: TGTGCCAGCAGCTTGTTTGTCGGTAATAATGAAAAACTGTTTTTT
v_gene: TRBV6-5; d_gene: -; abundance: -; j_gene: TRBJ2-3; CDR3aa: CASSYAGFATDTQYF; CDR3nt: TGTGCCAGCAGTTACGCAGGGTTTGCCACAGATACGCAGTATTTT
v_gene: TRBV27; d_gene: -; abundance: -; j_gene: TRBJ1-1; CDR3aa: CASSNRDGNTEAFF; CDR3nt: TGTGCCAGCAGTAACAGGGATGGGAACACTGAAGCTTTCTTT
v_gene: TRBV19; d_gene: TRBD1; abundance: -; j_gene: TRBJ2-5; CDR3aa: CASSQTKPAGQVRQETQYF; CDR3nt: TGTGCCAGTAGTCAAACCAAGCCCGCGGGACAGGTACGACAAGAGACCCAGTACTTC
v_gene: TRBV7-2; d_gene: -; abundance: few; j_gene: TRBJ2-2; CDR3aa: CASSRISGELFF; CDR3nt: TGTGCCAGCAGCCGTATTTCCGGGGAGCTGTTTTTT
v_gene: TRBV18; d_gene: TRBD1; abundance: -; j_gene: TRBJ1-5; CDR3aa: CASSQDRGLLPQHF; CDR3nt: TGTGCCAGCTCACAGGACAGGGGGCTATTGCCCCAGCATTTT